Shown below are 31 T cell receptor beta chains from a single sample sequenced in a study of blood T cell repertoires in COVID-19. TCRdb keeps only in-frame clones here, not all; method: immunoSEQ multiplex PCR. The repertoire includes some 160,000 clones, over 75% of them detected once, and about an eighth sits in the top ten. The sample was peripheral blood. Receptors originate from a man aged 70 or older who had recovered from COVID-19.

V and J are TRBV5-6 and TRBJ1-5; D gene ambiguous. The germline CDR1 and CDR2 sequences are SGHDT and YYEEEE. CDR3 length: 13 residues. The V and J ends lost 0 bases and 4 bases respectively, with 5 bases between them. In DNA form, the CDR3 reads TGTGCCAGCAGCTTGGGACAAAATCAGCCCCAGCATTTT. Translation gives CASSLGQNQPQHF.

DNA for the CDR3: TGTGCCAGCAGCGCACTTGACAGAGGTGAAAAACTGTTTTTT. Translation gives CASSALDRGEKLFF. The chain links TRBV7-6 to TRBJ1-4; TRBD1 is a possible D gene (5 bases). This CDR3 region has 14 residues. CDR1 SGHVS and CDR2 FNYEAQ come from the germline V gene. The V end was cut by 5 bases, the J end by 7 bases, with 14 bases between. Combining the CDR3 with reference TRBV7-6 and TRBJ1-4 gives the whole variable domain GAGVSQSPRYKVTKRGQDVALRCDPISGHVSLYWYRQALGQGPEFLTYFNYEAQQDKSGLPNDRFSAERPEGSISTLTIQRTEQRDSAMYRCASSALDRGEKLFFGSGTQLSVL.

The CDR3 bases are TGTGCCAGCAGCTACGGAGCGCGGGGCACCGGGGAGCTGTTTTTT. This codes for CASSYGARGTGELFF. V gene TRBV5-4 combines with J gene TRBJ2-2; TRBD2 might be the D (6 bases). Trimming removed 3 bases at V and 4 bases at J, with 13 bases between. Per the germline V gene, CDR1 is SGHNT and CDR2 is YYREEE (reference sequence). The CDR3 runs 15 residues.

This clone appeared a few times. V gene TRBV6-5 combines with J gene TRBJ1-5; TRBD1 matches at 9 bases. Germline CDR1 and CDR2: MNHEY and SVGAGI. With 8 bases clipped from V and 2 bases from J, the junction kept 4 bases outside the gene matches. The CDR3 is 14 amino acids. CDR3 DNA: TGTGCCAGCTGGGGACAGGGTGGCAATCAGCCCCAGCATTTT. This codes for CASWGQGGNQPQHF.

V gene TRBV28 combines with J gene TRBJ1-2, with 7 positions matching TRBD1. Germline values: CDR1 MDHEN, CDR2 SYDVKM. The CDR3 has 14 amino acids. J lost 4 bases, V lost 7 bases, and 9 bases had no gene match. The CDR3 loop is CASNTGQAVYGYTF. In nucleotides, the CDR3 is TGTGCCAGCAACACCGGACAGGCAGTCTATGGCTACACCTTC.

The chain couples TRBV7-9 to TRBJ1-1; D gene ambiguous. The CDR3 has 12 amino acids. The germline V gene encodes CDR1 SEHNR and CDR2 FQNEAQ (reference sequence). V lost 5 bases to trimming and J lost 8 bases, with 12 bases between them. CDR3 residues: CASSRGSIEAFF. CDR3 sequence (DNA): TGTGCCAGCAGCCGAGGGTCCATAGAAGCTTTCTTT.

The chain has TRBV28 and TRBJ1-5; 8 nucleotides agree with TRBD1. Trimming at V came to 8 bases and at J to 4 bases, leaving 13 bases not matched to a gene. The CDR3 is made up of 16 amino acids. Germline lookup yields CDR1 MDHEN and CDR2 SYDVKM. CDR3 sequence (DNA): TGTGCCAGCCGTTCGACCGGACAGGGCCATAATCAGCCCCAGCATTTT. Protein: CASRSTGQGHNQPQHF. Looking up the rest from reference TRBV28 and TRBJ1-5 gives the full variable domain: DVKVTQSSRYLVKRTGEKVFLECVQDMDHENMFWYRQDPGLGLRLIYFSYDVKMKEKGDIPEGYSVSREKKERFSLILESASTNQTSMYLCASRSTGQGHNQPQHFGDGTRLSIL.

The chain combines TRBV18 with TRBJ2-5; TRBD2 aligns across 8 bases. J lost 5 bases, V lost 3 bases, and 5 bases had no gene match. CDR1 is KGHSH and CDR2 is LQKENI in the germline V gene. CDR3 length: 14 amino acids. DNA of the CDR3: TGTGCCAGCTCACCTCGGGAGGGCGCGGAGACCCAGTACTTC. Translation gives CASSPREGAETQYF.

The chain employs TRBV30 and TRBJ1-6, with TRBD1 matching 10 bases. V lost 3 bases, J lost 10 bases, and 3 bases stayed unmatched. From germline, CDR1 is GTSNPN and CDR2 SVGIG (reference sequence). The CDR3 runs to 13 residues. CDR3 sequence: CAWRGQGSSPLHF. The CDR3 DNA reads as TGTGCCTGGAGGGGACAGGGGTCATCACCCCTCCACTTT.

The genes are TRBV19 and TRBJ2-6; tentative D call: TRBD2 (6 bases). Germline V gives CDR1 LNHDA, CDR2 SQIVND (reference sequence). CDR3 length: 18 amino acids. V lost 3 bases and J 0 bases, leaving 15 bases between the germline ends. CDR3: CASSIVRGTSSGANVLTF. CDR3 bases: TGTGCCAGTAGTATCGTTCGGGGGACTTCCTCTGGGGCCAACGTCCTGACTTTC.

The CDR3 loop is CASSVAYGANVLTF. In DNA, the CDR3 is TGTGCCAGCAGCGTAGCTTATGGGGCCAACGTCCTGACTTTC. The chain employs TRBV9 and TRBJ2-6; the D is unclear. CDR3 size: 14 residues. V gave up 0 bases and J gave up 3 bases, with 4 bases separating them. Germline CDR1 reads SGDLS; CDR2 reads YYNGEE.

This chain links TRBV12-3 or TRBV12-4 with TRBJ2-2; D unresolved. The V end was cut by 7 bases, the J end by 2 bases, with 5 bases between. The CDR3 extends over 12 amino acids. CDR3 in DNA: TGTGCCAGCAATACTAACACCGGGGAGCTGTTTTTT. Protein: CASNTNTGELFF.

The rearrangement uses TRBV4-1 and TRBJ1-1, with 8 bases identical to TRBD1. CDR3 length: 14 residues. The V and J ends lost 4 bases and 5 bases, in that order; junction bases with no gene match: 6. The germline gives CDR1 MGHRA, CDR2 YSYEKL. DNA for the CDR3: TGCGCCAGCAGCCCCGGACAGGGAACGACTGAAGCTTTCTTT. Residues: CASSPGQGTTEAFF.

The genes are TRBV12-3 or TRBV12-4 and TRBJ2-3; 8 nucleotides line up with TRBD2. Trimming took 2 bases from V and 12 from J; bases not matched to a gene: 4. The CDR3 has 12 residues. The CDR3 sequence: CASSLPGGEQYF. The DNA for the CDR3 is TGTGCCAGCAGTTTACCGGGGGGGGAACAGTATTTT.

This clone was detected once. J is TRBJ1-1 and V is TRBV6-6; D is ambiguous. The CDR3 has 12 residues. Trimming left V 6 bases short and J 10 bases short, with 15 bases between. Germline CDR1 MNHNY, CDR2 SVGAGI (reference sequence). DNA for the CDR3: TGTGCCAGCAGCCCCGGTGAGGAAGTAGCTTTCTTT. Translating it yields CASSPGEEVAFF.

This chain connects TRBV4-1 to TRBJ2-7, with 9 nucleotides matching TRBD2. Losses at the gene ends were 1 base for V and 1 base for J; bases not matched to a gene: 8. Germline V gene lookup returns CDR1 MGHRA and CDR2 YSYEKL. The CDR3 is 17 residues long. CDR3 coding DNA: TGCGCCAGCAGCCAAGGGTTGGAGACTAGCGGATCCTACGAGCAGTACTTC. It yields the protein CASSQGLETSGSYEQYF.

The chain joins TRBV6-6 to TRBJ1-1; no reliable D call. Germline V gene lookup returns CDR1 MNHNY and CDR2 SVGAGI (reference sequence). The ends were cut back, 8 bases at V and 4 bases at J, with 8 bases in the middle. The CDR3 has 11 residues. This chain's CDR3 is CASYSGTEAFF. CDR3 nucleotide sequence: TGTGCCAGCTACTCGGGCACTGAAGCTTTCTTT.

V and J are TRBV28 and TRBJ1-2; D is ambiguous. The CDR3 totals 13 residues. The germline V and J ends were trimmed by 3 bases and 4 bases, with 9 bases remaining between them. Germline lookup yields CDR1 MDHEN and CDR2 SYDVKM. The CDR3 DNA follows: TGTGCCAGCAGTTTGCCCGCCAGCTATGGCTACACCTTC. This encodes CASSLPASYGYTF.

A few counts support this clone. The chain couples TRBV5-1 to TRBJ2-1; TRBD2 matches 14 bases. V lost 6 bases and J lost 6; bases outside the gene matches: 5. This CDR3 is 15 amino acids long. Germline values: CDR1 SGHRS, CDR2 YFSETQ. In nucleotides, the CDR3 is TGCGCCAGCACCGGGACTAGCGGGAGTCCCAATGAGCAGTTCTTC. It codes for CASTGTSGSPNEQFF.

The rearrangement links TRBV11-2 to TRBJ1-3, with D perhaps TRBD1 (6 bases). The CDR3 extends over 15 amino acids. V was clipped by 5 bases and J by 2 bases, with 13 bases between them. Germline V gene lookup returns CDR1 SGHAT and CDR2 FQNNGV. The CDR3 is CASSPFEGAGNTIYF. In nucleotides, the CDR3 is TGTGCCAGCAGCCCCTTTGAGGGGGCTGGAAACACCATATATTTT.

CDR3 sequence reads: CASSLGGEYEQYF. The DNA for the CDR3 is TGTGCCAGCAGCTTGGGAGGTGAATACGAGCAGTACTTC. The chain joins TRBV5-4 to TRBJ2-7, with D unclear. Germline lookup yields CDR1 SGHNT and CDR2 YYREEE (reference sequence). V was cut by 0 bases and J by 4 bases, with 8 bases left in between. The CDR3 is 13 residues long.

This chain joins TRBV5-4 and TRBJ1-5; D unclear. The germline V gene has CDR1 SGHNT and CDR2 YYREEE (reference sequence). The ends were cut back, 3 bases at V and 4 bases at J, with 8 bases in the middle. The CDR3 runs to 13 residues. The chain's CDR3 is CASSSGGNQPQHF. The CDR3 nucleotides read TGTGCCAGCAGCTCCGGAGGGAATCAGCCCCAGCATTTT.

CDR3: CSVEPEAYNEQFF. The CDR3 DNA is TGCAGCGTTGAGCCGGAGGCCTACAATGAGCAGTTCTTC. V usage is TRBV29-1 and J usage is TRBJ2-1; the D gene is possibly TRBD2 (5 bases). Germline CDR1 reads SQVTM; CDR2 reads ANQGSEA. The ends were cut back, 3 bases at V and 2 bases at J, with 8 bases in the middle. The CDR3 is 13 amino acids.

The rearrangement joins TRBV11-2 to TRBJ1-2; the D is unclear. Trimming removed 5 bases at V and 5 bases at J, with 9 bases between. The CDR3 is 12 amino acids. CDR1 is SGHAT and CDR2 is FQNNGV in the germline V gene. CDR3 amino acids: CASSHREYGYTF. For the CDR3, the DNA is TGTGCCAGCAGCCACAGAGAATATGGCTACACCTTC.

The chain carries TRBV6-5 and TRBJ1-5, with no clear D. The CDR3 loop spans 15 amino acids. Germline lookup yields CDR1 MNHEY and CDR2 SVGAGI. The V and J ends lost 6 bases and 3 bases respectively, with 15 bases between them. The CDR3 spells CASSFGGLNNQPQHF. The CDR3 nucleotides are TGTGCCAGCAGCTTTGGCGGGTTGAACAATCAGCCCCAGCATTTT.

This clone has just one count. The chain couples TRBV5-1 to TRBJ2-7; 7 bases agree with TRBD1. The CDR3 runs 12 residues. Germline V CDR1 and CDR2: SGHRS, YFSETQ. V shed 4 bases and J 3 bases; nucleotides not matched to a gene: 1. DNA of the CDR3: TGCGCCAGCAGCCCAGGGGGCTACGAGCAGTACTTC. Translating gives CASSPGGYEQYF.

The chain employs TRBV15 and TRBJ2-5, with D uncertain. The germline gives CDR1 LNHNV, CDR2 YYDKDF (reference sequence). This CDR3 has 14 residues. The V and J ends lost 0 bases and 2 bases respectively, with 7 bases between them. DNA of the CDR3: TGTGCCACCAGCAGAGATAACCAGCAAGAGACCCAGTACTTC. Protein sequence: CATSRDNQQETQYF.

V and J are TRBV28 and TRBJ1-6; tentatively, D is TRBD1 (6 bases). Trimming removed 6 bases from V and 7 bases from J, with 10 bases in between. The CDR3 consists of 13 residues. CDR1 and CDR2 (germline): MDHEN, SYDVKM. CDR3 coding DNA: TGTGCCAGCAGGGACAGCCTAAATTCACCCCTCCACTTT. The encoded protein is CASRDSLNSPLHF.

This chain uses TRBV9 with TRBJ1-2; 8 nucleotides line up with TRBD1. Germline V gene sequence: CDR1 SGDLS, CDR2 YYNGEE. Trimming took 0 bases from V and 2 from J; bases not matched to a gene: 6. The CDR3 has 16 amino acids. The CDR3 DNA follows: TGTGCCAGCAGCGTAGGCGACAGGGGCCCCAACTATGGCTACACCTTC. Translating it yields CASSVGDRGPNYGYTF.

V and J are TRBV5-1 and TRBJ2-5, with D possibly matching TRBD1 (5 bases). Trimming left V 1 base short and J 2 bases short, with 9 bases between. Germline V gene lookup returns CDR1 SGHRS and CDR2 YFSETQ. The CDR3 loop spans 14 amino acids. The CDR3 DNA is TGCGCCAGCAGCTTGCAAGGACAACAAGAGACCCAGTACTTC. Protein: CASSLQGQQETQYF.

V and J are TRBV6-2 or TRBV6-3 and TRBJ2-3; D possibly corresponds to TRBD1 (6 bases). The germline V gene encodes CDR1 MNHEY and CDR2 SVGEGT. V shed 5 bases and J shed 4 bases, with 19 bases lying between them. CDR3 length: 16 residues. The CDR3 DNA reads as TGTGCCAGCAGTAGCCCACGGGACACCCTTCCAGATACGCAGTATTTT. Translated, it gives CASSSPRDTLPDTQYF.